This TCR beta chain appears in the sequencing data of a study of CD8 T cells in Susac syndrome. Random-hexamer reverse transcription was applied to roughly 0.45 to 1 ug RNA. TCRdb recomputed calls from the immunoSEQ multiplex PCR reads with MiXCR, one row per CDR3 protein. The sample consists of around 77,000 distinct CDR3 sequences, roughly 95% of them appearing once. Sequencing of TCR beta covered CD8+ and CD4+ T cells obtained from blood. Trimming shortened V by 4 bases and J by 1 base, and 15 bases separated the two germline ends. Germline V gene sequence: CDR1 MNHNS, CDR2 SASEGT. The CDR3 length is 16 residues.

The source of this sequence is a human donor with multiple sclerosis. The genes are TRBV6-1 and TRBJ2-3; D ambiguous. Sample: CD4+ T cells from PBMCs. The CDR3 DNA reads TGTGCCAGCAGTGGCGGCGGCACCTGGGGCACAGATACGCAGTATTTT. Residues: CASSGGGTWGTDTQYF.